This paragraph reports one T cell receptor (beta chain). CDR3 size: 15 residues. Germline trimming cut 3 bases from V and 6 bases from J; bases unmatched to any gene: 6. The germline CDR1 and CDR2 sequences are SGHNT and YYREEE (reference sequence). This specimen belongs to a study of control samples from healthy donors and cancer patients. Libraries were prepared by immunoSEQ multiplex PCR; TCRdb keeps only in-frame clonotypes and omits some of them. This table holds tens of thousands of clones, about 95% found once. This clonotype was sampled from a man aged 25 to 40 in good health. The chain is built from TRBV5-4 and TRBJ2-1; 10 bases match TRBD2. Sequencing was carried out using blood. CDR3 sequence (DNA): TGTGCCAGCAGCTATAGCGGGGGGCCCTCCAATGAGCAGTTCTTC. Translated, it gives CASSYSGGPSNEQFF.